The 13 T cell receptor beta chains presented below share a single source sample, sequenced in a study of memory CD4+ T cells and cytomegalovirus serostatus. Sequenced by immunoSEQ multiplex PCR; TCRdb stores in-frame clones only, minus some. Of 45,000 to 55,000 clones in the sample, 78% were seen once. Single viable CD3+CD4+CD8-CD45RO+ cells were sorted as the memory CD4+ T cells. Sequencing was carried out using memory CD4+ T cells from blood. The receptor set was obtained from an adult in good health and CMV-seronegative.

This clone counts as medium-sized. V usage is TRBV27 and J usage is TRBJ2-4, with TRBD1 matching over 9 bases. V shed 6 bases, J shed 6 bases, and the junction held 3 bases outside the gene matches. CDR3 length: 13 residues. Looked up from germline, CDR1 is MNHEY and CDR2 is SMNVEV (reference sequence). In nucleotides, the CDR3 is TGTGCCAGCAGGGGGACAGGGACAAACATTCAGTACTTC. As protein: CASRGTGTNIQYF.

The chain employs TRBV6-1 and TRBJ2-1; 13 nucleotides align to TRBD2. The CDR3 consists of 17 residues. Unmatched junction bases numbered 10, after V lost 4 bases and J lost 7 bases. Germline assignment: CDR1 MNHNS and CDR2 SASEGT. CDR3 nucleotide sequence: TGTGCCAGCAGTGCAACAGGCGGACTAGCGGGAGAGAATGAGCAGTTCTTC. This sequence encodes CASSATGGLAGENEQFF.

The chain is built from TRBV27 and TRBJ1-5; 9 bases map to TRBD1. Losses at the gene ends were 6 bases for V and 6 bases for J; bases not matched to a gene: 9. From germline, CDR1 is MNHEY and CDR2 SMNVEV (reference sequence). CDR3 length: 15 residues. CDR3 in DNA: TGTGCCAGCAGGCCCGGCGGGACAGGGTTTCAGCCCCAGCATTTT. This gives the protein CASRPGGTGFQPQHF.

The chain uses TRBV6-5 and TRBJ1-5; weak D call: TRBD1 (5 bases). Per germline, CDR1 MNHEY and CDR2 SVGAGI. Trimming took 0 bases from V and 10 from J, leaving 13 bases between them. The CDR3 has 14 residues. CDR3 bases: TGTGCCAGCAGTTACTCGGGGCAGGCATTTCCCCAGCATTTT. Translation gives CASSYSGQAFPQHF.

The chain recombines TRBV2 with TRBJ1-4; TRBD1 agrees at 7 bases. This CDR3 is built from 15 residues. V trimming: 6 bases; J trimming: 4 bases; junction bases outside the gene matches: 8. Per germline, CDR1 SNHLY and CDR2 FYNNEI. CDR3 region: CASRGTVAFNEKLFF. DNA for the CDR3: TGTGCCAGCAGAGGGACAGTCGCGTTTAATGAAAAACTGTTTTTT.

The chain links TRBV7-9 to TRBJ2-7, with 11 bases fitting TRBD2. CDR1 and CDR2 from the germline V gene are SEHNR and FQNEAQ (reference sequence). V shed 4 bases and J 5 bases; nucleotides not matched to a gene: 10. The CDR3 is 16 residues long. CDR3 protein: CASSSTISGRAHEQYF. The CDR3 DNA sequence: TGTGCCAGCAGCTCAACAATTAGCGGGAGGGCCCACGAGCAGTACTTC. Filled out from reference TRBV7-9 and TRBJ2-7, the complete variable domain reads DTGVSQNPRHKITKRGQNVTFRCDPISEHNRLYWYRQTLGQGPEFLTYFQNEAQLEKSRLLSDRFSAERPKGSFSTLEIQRTEQGDSAMYLCASSSTISGRAHEQYFGPGTRLTVT.

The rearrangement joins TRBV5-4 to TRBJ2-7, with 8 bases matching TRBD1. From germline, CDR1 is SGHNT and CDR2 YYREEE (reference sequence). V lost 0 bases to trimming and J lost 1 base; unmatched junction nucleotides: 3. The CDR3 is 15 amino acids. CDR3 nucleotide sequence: TGTGCCAGCAGCTTGGCAGGGGGCTTATCCTACGAGCAGTACTTC. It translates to CASSLAGGLSYEQYF.

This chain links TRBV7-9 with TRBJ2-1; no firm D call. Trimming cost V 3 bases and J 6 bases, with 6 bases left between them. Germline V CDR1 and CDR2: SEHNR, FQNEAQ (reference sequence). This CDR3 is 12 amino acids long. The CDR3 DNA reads TGTGCCAGCAGCTTTATGCGCAATGAGCAGTTCTTC. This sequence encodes CASSFMRNEQFF.

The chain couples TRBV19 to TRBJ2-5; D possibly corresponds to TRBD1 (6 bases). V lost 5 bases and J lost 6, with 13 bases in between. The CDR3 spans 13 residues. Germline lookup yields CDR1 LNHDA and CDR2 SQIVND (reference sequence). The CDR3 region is CASSDQGQKTQYF. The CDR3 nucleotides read TGTGCCAGTAGTGATCAGGGGCAGAAGACCCAGTACTTC.

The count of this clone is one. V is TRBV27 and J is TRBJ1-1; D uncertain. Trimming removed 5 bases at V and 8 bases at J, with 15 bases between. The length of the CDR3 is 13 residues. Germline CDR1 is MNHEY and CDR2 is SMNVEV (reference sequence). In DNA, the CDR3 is TGTGCCAGCAGTCCCTATATTGAGCGGGAAGCTTTCTTT. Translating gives CASSPYIEREAFF.

CDR3 DNA: TGTGCCAGCAGCTCCCCTGGCCCGAACAGACGCGAGCAGTACTTC. It translates to CASSSPGPNRREQYF. The chain links TRBV13 to TRBJ2-7; D unresolved. The CDR3 length is 15 residues. Trimming took off 4 bases at V and 6 bases at J, with 19 bases between the two ends. The germline gives CDR1 PRHDT, CDR2 FYEKMQ (reference sequence).

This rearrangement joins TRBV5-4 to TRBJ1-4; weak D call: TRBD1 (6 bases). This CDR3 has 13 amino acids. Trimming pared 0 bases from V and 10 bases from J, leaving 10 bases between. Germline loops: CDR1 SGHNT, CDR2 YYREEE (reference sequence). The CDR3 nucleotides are TGTGCCAGCAGCTTGGACCGCAGGGGAAAACTGTTTTTT. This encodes CASSLDRRGKLFF. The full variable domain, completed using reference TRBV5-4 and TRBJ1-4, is ETGVTQSPTHLIKTRGQQVTLRCSSQSGHNTVSWYQQALGQGPQFIFQYYREEENGRGNFPPRFSGLQFPNYSSELNVNALELDDSALYLCASSLDRRGKLFFGSGTQLSVL.

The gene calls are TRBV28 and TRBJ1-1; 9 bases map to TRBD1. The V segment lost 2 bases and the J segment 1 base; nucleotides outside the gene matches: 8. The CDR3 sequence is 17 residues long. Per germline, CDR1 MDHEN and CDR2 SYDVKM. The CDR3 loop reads CASSLLQGAHGNTEAFF. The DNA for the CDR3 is TGTGCCAGCAGTTTACTACAGGGGGCGCATGGGAACACTGAAGCTTTCTTT.